The T cell receptor beta chain described here comes from a study of blood T cell repertoires in COVID-19. In the study overall: PBMCs, B-cell-depleted T cells, or T cells were the source of the cDNA or gDNA that made up the material.

Germline-derived CDR1 and CDR2 are LNHDA and SQIVND (reference sequence). This CDR3 is built from 16 residues. The V end lost 4 bases, the J end lost 4 bases, and 17 bases lay between the germline ends. Profiled with immunoSEQ multiplex PCR; TCRdb holds only in-frame clones, not every one. The sample includes a few hundred thousand clones, more than 65% seen only once; the top ten take approximately 1%. This clone was detected ten times or more. Sequencing was carried out using peripheral blood. The chain joins TRBV19 to TRBJ1-5; D perhaps matches TRBD1 (6 bases). The receptor was isolated from a human donor with acute or convalescent COVID-19. The donor label of this sample is uncertain. The CDR3 sequence: CASSSTGQGRNQPQHF. In nucleotides, the CDR3 is TGTGCCAGTAGTAGTACGGGCCAGGGGCGGAATCAGCCCCAGCATTTT.